This T cell receptor (beta chain) is from a study of blood T cell repertoires in COVID-19. Background on the study: Spain, Italy and the United States supplied samples that represented acute and convalescent COVID-19.

Source study methods: It was from reference gene primer amplification that nucleated cell counts were estimated. Produced via immunoSEQ multiplex PCR; TCRdb's table is partial and in-frame only. V, J and clone size are those of that table, while D and trimming were read from the DNA. The sample consists of 200,000 to 250,000 clones, approximately 80% of them appearing once. Germline CDR1 reads SGHRS; CDR2 reads YFSETQ. The ends were cut back, 9 bases at V and 4 bases at J, with 20 bases in the middle. This CDR3 region has 15 residues. Material for sequencing was peripheral blood. The source of this sequence is a middle-aged woman with active or convalescent COVID-19. The chain employs TRBV5-1 and TRBJ2-1, with a weak D call TRBD2 (6 bases). This CDR3 is CATSVGGNLYNEQFF. CDR3 coding DNA: TGCGCCACCAGTGTTGGCGGGAATCTATACAATGAGCAGTTCTTC.